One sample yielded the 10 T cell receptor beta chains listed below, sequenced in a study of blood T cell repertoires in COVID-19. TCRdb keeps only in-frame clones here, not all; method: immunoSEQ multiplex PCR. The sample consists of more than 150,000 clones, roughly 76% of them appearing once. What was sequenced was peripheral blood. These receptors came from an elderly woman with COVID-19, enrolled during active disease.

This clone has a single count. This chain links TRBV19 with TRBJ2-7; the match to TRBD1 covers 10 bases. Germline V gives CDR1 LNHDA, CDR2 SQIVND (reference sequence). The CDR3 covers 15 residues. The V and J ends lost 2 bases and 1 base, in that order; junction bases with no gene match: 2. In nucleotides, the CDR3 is TGTGCCAGTAGTATAAGGACAGGGGGATCCTACGAGCAGTACTTC. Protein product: CASSIRTGGSYEQYF.

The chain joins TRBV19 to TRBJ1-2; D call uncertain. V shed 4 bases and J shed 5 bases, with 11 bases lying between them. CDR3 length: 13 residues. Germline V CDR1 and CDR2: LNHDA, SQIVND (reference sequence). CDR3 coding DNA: TGTGCCAGTAGTAACAATGCGGGGTATGGCTACACCTTC. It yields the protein CASSNNAGYGYTF.

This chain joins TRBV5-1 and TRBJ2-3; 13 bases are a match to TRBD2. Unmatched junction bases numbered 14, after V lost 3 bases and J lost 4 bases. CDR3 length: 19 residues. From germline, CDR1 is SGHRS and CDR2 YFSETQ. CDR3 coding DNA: TGCGCCAGCAGCTCCTCTCCTTTAGGACTAGCGGGAGACTCAGATACGCAGTATTTT. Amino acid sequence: CASSSSPLGLAGDSDTQYF.

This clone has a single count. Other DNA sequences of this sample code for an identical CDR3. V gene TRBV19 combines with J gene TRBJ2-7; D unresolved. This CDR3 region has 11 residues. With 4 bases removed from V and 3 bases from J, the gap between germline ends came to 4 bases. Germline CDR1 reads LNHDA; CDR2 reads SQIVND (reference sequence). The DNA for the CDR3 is TGTGCCAGTAGTACGGGCTACGAGCAGTACTTC. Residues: CASSTGYEQYF. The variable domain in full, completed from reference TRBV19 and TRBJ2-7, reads DGGITQSPKYLFRKEGQNVTLSCEQNLNHDAMYWYRQDPGQGLRLIYYSQIVNDFQKGDIAEGYSVSREKKESFPLTVTSAQKNPTAFYLCASSTGYEQYFGPGTRLTVT.

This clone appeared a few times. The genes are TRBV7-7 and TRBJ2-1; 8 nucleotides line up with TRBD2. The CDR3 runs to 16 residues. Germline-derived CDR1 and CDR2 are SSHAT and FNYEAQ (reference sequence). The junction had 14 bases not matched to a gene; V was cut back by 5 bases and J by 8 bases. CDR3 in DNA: TGTGCCAGCAGCCTCGATATAACAGCGGGGGAGGATGAGCAGTTCTTC. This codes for CASSLDITAGEDEQFF.

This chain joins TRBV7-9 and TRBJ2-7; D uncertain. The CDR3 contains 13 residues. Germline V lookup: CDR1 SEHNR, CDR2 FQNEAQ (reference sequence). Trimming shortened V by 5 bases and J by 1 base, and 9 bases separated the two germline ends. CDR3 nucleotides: TGTGCCAGCAGCCCGGTCGATTCCTACGAGCAGTACTTC. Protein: CASSPVDSYEQYF.

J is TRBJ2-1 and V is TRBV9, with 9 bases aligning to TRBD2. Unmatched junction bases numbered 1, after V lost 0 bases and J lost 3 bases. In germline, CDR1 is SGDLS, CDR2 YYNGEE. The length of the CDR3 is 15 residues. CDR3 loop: CASSVEAGGYNEQFF. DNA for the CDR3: TGTGCCAGCAGCGTAGAAGCGGGAGGCTACAATGAGCAGTTCTTC.

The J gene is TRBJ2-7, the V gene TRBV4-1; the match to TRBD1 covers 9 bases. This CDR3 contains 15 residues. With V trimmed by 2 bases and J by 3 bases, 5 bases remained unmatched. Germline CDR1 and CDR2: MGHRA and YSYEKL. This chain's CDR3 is CASSQLPGQGYEQYF. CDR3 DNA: TGCGCCAGCAGCCAATTACCGGGACAGGGCTACGAGCAGTACTTC.

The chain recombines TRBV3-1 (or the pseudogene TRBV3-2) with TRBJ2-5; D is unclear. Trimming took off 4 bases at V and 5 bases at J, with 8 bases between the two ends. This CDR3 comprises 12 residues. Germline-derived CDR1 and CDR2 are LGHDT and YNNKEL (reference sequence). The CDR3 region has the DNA TGTGCCAGCAGCCCAGACGGGGAGACCCAGTACTTC. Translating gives CASSPDGETQYF.

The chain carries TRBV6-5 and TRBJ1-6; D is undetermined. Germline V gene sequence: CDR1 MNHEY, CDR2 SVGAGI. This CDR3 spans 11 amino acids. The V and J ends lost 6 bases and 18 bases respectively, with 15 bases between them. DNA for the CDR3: TGTGCCAGCAGGGACTTCGGCTTTCCCCACTTT. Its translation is CASRDFGFPHF.